Listed below are T cell receptor beta chains from one sample, sequenced in a study of cytomegalovirus exposure and HLA in healthy donors. TCRdb keeps only in-frame clones here, not all; method: immunoSEQ multiplex PCR. The table shows more than 110,000 clones, with just under 85% occurring only once. Sequences were obtained from PBMCs. The receptors stem from a man aged 30 to 39 in good health and CMV-seropositive. The CDR3 runs from the conserved cysteine through the conserved F or W. A D gene is named only where the DNA matches it firmly. Some rows mark clone size as missing; the rest say once, few, many or name a class of expanded clone.

clone_size cdr3_length d_call j_call v_call cdr3_aa cdr3_nt
NA 16 NA TRBJ2-7 TRBV7-2 CASSLFRNRGGNEQYF TGTGCCAGCAGCTTATTCAGGAATCGAGGGGGAAACGAGCAGTACTTC
NA 14 NA TRBJ2-7 TRBV6-5 CASSYGVNTYEQYF TGTGCCAGCAGTTACGGTGTCAACACCTACGAGCAGTACTTC
NA 15 TRBD1 TRBJ1-4 TRBV4-2 CASSQGGTGGEKLFF TGTGCCAGCAGCCAGGGGGGGACAGGGGGTGAAAAACTGTTTTTT
NA 15 NA TRBJ1-2 TRBV5-1 CASSSGDGGNYGYTF TGCGCCAGCAGCTCTGGAGATGGGGGGAACTATGGCTACACCTTC
NA 18 TRBD2 TRBJ2-1 TRBV9 CASSPRLAGGPSSHEQFF TGTGCCAGCAGCCCCAGACTAGCGGGAGGGCCGTCGAGCCATGAGCAGTTCTTC
NA 17 NA TRBJ2-2 TRBV11-3 CASSLEGYGRLARELFF TGTGCCAGCAGCTTAGAAGGCTACGGGAGATTGGCCCGGGAGCTGTTTTTT
NA 14 NA TRBJ2-7 TRBV5-1 CASSLGLVSYEQYF TGCGCCAGCAGCTTGGGACTAGTCTCCTACGAGCAGTACTTC
NA 13 NA TRBJ1-4 TRBV19 CASSIAVNEKLFF TGTGCCAGTAGTATAGCCGTTAATGAAAAACTGTTTTTT
NA 16 TRBD1 TRBJ2-7 TRBV6-1 CASSVLGQGALDEQYF TGTGCCAGCAGTGTTCTCGGGCAGGGGGCTCTAGACGAGCAGTACTTC
NA 14 TRBD1 TRBJ1-3 TRBV2 CASSRTGVGNTIYF TGTGCCAGCAGTCGCACAGGGGTGGGAAACACCATATATTTT
NA 13 NA TRBJ1-2 TRBV7-8 CASNLLKNYGYTF TGTGCCAGCAACCTACTGAAAAACTATGGCTACACCTTC
NA 20 NA TRBJ2-1 TRBV18 CASSPRVTGTLPGQYNEQFF TGTGCCAGCTCACCACGAGTAACCGGGACACTCCCTGGCCAGTACAATGAGCAGTTCTTC
NA 12 NA TRBJ1-5 TRBV6-6 CASSTVVQPQHF TGTGCCAGCAGTACAGTAGTTCAGCCCCAGCATTTT
few 15 TRBD1 TRBJ2-7 TRBV28 CASSFQGPGGYEQYF TGTGCCAGCAGTTTCCAGGGCCCAGGGGGATACGAGCAGTACTTC
NA 14 TRBD1 TRBJ1-6 TRBV7-9 CASSSGQRNSPLHF TGTGCCAGCAGCTCGGGACAGAGAAATTCACCCCTCCACTTT
NA 15 NA TRBJ2-3 TRBV5-6 CASSLGGRDTDTQYF TGTGCCAGCAGCTTGGGGGGCAGGGACACAGATACGCAGTATTTT
NA 13 NA TRBJ2-3 TRBV7-9 CASSLVSGDTQYF TGTGCCAGCAGCTTAGTCAGCGGGGATACGCAGTATTTT
NA 15 TRBD1 TRBJ1-2 TRBV27 CASSPQGGVNYGYTF TGTGCCAGCAGCCCCCAGGGGGGAGTAAACTATGGCTACACCTTC
NA 14 NA TRBJ1-1 TRBV9 CASSVEGADTEAFF TGTGCCAGCAGCGTAGAAGGGGCGGACACTGAAGCTTTCTTT
NA 16 TRBD1 TRBJ2-7 TRBV27 CASSPAGGPYTYEQYF TGTGCCAGCAGTCCAGCAGGGGGCCCTTACACCTACGAGCAGTACTTC
NA 13 NA TRBJ2-5 TRBV27 CASSSGIAETQYF TGTGCCAGCAGTTCAGGGATTGCGGAGACCCAGTACTTC
NA 14 NA TRBJ2-1 TRBV6-5 CASSYRAAREKQFF TGTGCCAGCAGTTACAGGGCGGCGAGGGAGAAGCAGTTCTTC
NA 14 TRBD1 TRBJ2-3 TRBV5-4 CASSLTTGVDTQYF TGTGCCAGCAGCTTGACGACAGGGGTGGATACGCAGTATTTT
NA 13 NA TRBJ2-7 TRBV7-9 CASSLGGSHEQYF TGTGCCAGCAGCTTAGGCGGTAGCCACGAGCAGTACTTC
NA 15 TRBD1 TRBJ2-2 TRBV27 CASSFQGQYTGELFF TGTGCCAGCAGTTTCCAGGGACAGTACACCGGGGAGCTGTTTTTT
NA 17 NA TRBJ2-1 TRBV28 CASSSLRAGTTYNEQFF TGTGCCAGCAGTTCCCTCCGAGCGGGGACAACCTACAATGAGCAGTTCTTC
NA 16 TRBD2 TRBJ2-2 TRBV7-7 CASSLVAGENTGELFF TGTGCTAGCAGCTTAGTAGCGGGGGAGAACACCGGGGAGCTGTTTTTT
NA 14 NA TRBJ2-2 TRBV6-1 CASSRLGNTGELFF TGTGCCAGCAGTCGTCTAGGGAACACCGGGGAGCTGTTTTTT
NA 15 NA TRBJ2-1 TRBV25-1 CASSLGQSPYNEQFF TGTGCCAGCAGTCTCGGACAGTCCCCATACAATGAGCAGTTCTTC
NA 15 NA TRBJ2-7 TRBV4-1 CASSQALQDPGEQYF TGCGCCAGCAGCCAAGCCCTACAGGACCCTGGGGAGCAGTACTTC
NA 15 NA TRBJ2-7 TRBV7-8 CASSDLGRAGDEQYF TGTGCCAGCAGCGACCTAGGACGGGCCGGGGACGAGCAGTACTTC
NA 14 NA TRBJ2-1 TRBV5-1 CASSLVVVGGEQFF TGCGCCAGCAGCTTGGTGGTAGTCGGCGGTGAGCAGTTCTTC
NA 13 NA TRBJ1-1 TRBV7-9 CSSSDFMNTEAFF TGTTCCAGCTCAGATTTTATGAACACTGAAGCTTTCTTT
NA 14 NA TRBJ1-2 TRBV29-1 CSVEDRHTIYGYTF TGCAGCGTTGAAGATCGTCACACGATCTATGGCTACACCTTC
NA 11 TRBD2 TRBJ2-1 TRBV27 CASSSSGGLFF TGTGCCAGCAGTTCTAGCGGGGGGCTTTTCTTC
NA 15 NA TRBJ1-3 TRBV18 CASSGVGAAGNTIYF TGTGCCAGCTCAGGGGTAGGGGCCGCTGGAAACACCATATATTTT
NA 14 NA TRBJ2-1 TRBV28 CATRRSSPYNEQFF TGTGCCACTCGGCGGTCTTCCCCTTACAATGAGCAGTTCTTC
once 17 NA TRBJ1-1 TRBV9 CASSPRLLRTGNTEAFF TGTGCCAGCAGCCCACGTTTATTGCGGACGGGAAACACTGAAGCTTTCTTT
once 11 NA TRBJ2-1 TRBV9 CASSPGEGQFF TGTGCCAGCAGCCCCGGAGAGGGGCAGTTCTTC
NA 14 TRBD2 TRBJ2-7 TRBV9 CASGGGGLGGEQYF TGTGCCAGCGGCGGGGGGGGGCTTGGAGGCGAGCAGTACTTC
NA 13 NA TRBJ2-1 TRBV9 CASSVGAGAAQFF TGTGCCAGCAGCGTAGGGGCGGGGGCCGCACAGTTCTTC
NA 17 TRBD1 TRBJ1-5 TRBV2 CASRGGTGRSGNQPQHF TGTGCCAGCAGGGGGGGGACAGGGAGATCTGGTAATCAGCCCCAGCATTTT
NA 17 TRBD1 TRBJ1-5 TRBV19 CASSSFQTGAVNQPQHF TGTGCCAGTAGCAGCTTCCAAACAGGGGCGGTCAATCAGCCCCAGCATTTT
NA 17 NA TRBJ1-1 TRBV9 CASSASEGLVQGGQAFF TGTGCCAGCAGCGCCTCCGAGGGTCTTGTACAGGGTGGGCAAGCTTTCTTT
NA 14 NA TRBJ1-3 TRBV19 CARGAWAQVNTIYF TGTGCCAGGGGGGCGTGGGCTCAAGTAAACACCATATATTTT
NA 13 TRBD1 TRBJ1-3 TRBV6-1 CASRRQGADTIYF TGTGCCAGCAGGCGACAGGGTGCTGACACCATATATTTT
NA 15 NA TRBJ2-1 TRBV5-1 CASSLLASFGHEQFF TGCGCCAGCAGCTTGTTGGCTAGTTTTGGTCATGAGCAGTTCTTC
NA 12 NA TRBJ1-2 TRBV28 CASSMGSYGYTF TGTGCCAGCAGTATGGGGAGTTATGGCTACACCTTC
NA 17 TRBD2 TRBJ2-2 TRBV4-1 CASSQDSTGGNTGELFF TGCGCCAGCAGCCAAGATTCGACGGGGGGGAACACCGGGGAGCTGTTTTTT
once 22 TRBD1 TRBJ1-4 TRBV4-1 CASSQERVRWDRGSRGDEKLFF TGCGCCAGCAGCCAAGAGAGGGTCAGGTGGGACAGGGGGTCCCGCGGGGATGAAAAACTGTTTTTT
NA 13 NA TRBJ2-7 TRBV7-7 CASSLGHLDEQYF TGTGCTAGCAGCTTGGGACATCTGGACGAGCAGTACTTC